The 15 T cell receptor beta chains below were found in one sample sequenced in a study of blood T cell repertoires in COVID-19 (dated by TCRdb to about 2020). Library creation used the immunoSEQ multiplex PCR assay. TCRdb retrieved this table from immuneACCESS and kept in-frame rearrangements only. Not all clones are present; in checked studies, unresolved V genes account for under half, and no reason is known for the remainder. The sample yields approximately 220,000 clones; approximately 81% were counted once. The leading ten clones occupy 4% to 6% of the sample. Material for sequencing was peripheral blood. These receptors all stem from an older woman who had recovered from COVID-19.

This clone came up a few times. The J gene is TRBJ1-2, the V gene TRBV2, with D possibly being TRBD1 (6 bases). Germline CDR1 is SNHLY and CDR2 is FYNNEI. The V and J ends lost 8 bases and 5 bases respectively, with 9 bases between them. The length of the CDR3 is 11 residues. CDR3 in DNA: TGTGCCAGCCGGGGGGCTTATGGCTACACCTTC. It specifies CASRGAYGYTF. Based on the CDR3 plus reference TRBV2 and TRBJ1-2, the full variable domain is EPEVTQTPSHQVTQMGQEVILRCVPISNHLYFYWYRQILGQKVEFLVSFYNNEISEKSEIFDDQFSVERPDGSNFTLKIRSTKLEDSAMYFCASRGAYGYTFGSGTRLTVV.

Written as DNA, the CDR3 is TGTGCCAGCAGTTACGGGTTAGCCTCAGATACGCAGTATTTT. Translated, it gives CASSYGLASDTQYF. The chain joins TRBV6-2 or TRBV6-3 to TRBJ2-3; D unclear. With 2 bases removed from V and 4 bases from J, the gap between germline ends came to 10 bases. The germline gives CDR1 MNHEY, CDR2 SVGEGT. The CDR3 runs to 14 residues.

The J gene is TRBJ1-4, the V gene TRBV28; 10 nucleotides align to TRBD1. The CDR3 has 14 amino acids. V was clipped by 5 bases and J by 7 bases; unmatched bases: 4. Germline V lookup: CDR1 MDHEN, CDR2 SYDVKM. CDR3 in DNA: TGTGCCAGCAGTCAGACAGGGGGCAGTGAAAAACTGTTTTTT. Its protein product is CASSQTGGSEKLFF.

The rearrangement joins TRBV19 to TRBJ2-6, with a tentative D call TRBD2 (5 bases). The CDR3 has 14 residues. The germline V gene encodes CDR1 LNHDA and CDR2 SQIVND (reference sequence). Trimming shortened V by 7 bases and J by 0 bases, and 7 bases separated the two germline ends. The CDR3 here is CASTRDSGANVLTF. The CDR3, as DNA: TGTGCCAGTACCCGGGACTCTGGGGCCAACGTCCTGACTTTC.

Here the CDR3 reads CAWRSGQFLLSGNTIYF. The CDR3 DNA reads TGTGCCTGGAGGTCGGGACAGTTTCTCCTCTCTGGAAACACCATATATTTT. The chain has TRBV30 and TRBJ1-3; 7 nucleotides line up with TRBD1. The CDR3 covers 17 residues. Germline CDR1 and CDR2: GTSNPN and SVGIG (reference sequence). J gave up 0 bases and V 3 bases, and 11 bases lay outside the gene matches.

The rearrangement links TRBV9 to TRBJ1-4, with D possibly being TRBD1 (6 bases). The CDR3 loop spans 15 amino acids. The V and J ends lost 2 bases and 2 bases respectively, with 10 bases between them. CDR1 SGDLS and CDR2 YYNGEE come from the germline V gene. The CDR3 loop reads CASSVTGYTNEKLFF. In DNA form, the CDR3 reads TGTGCCAGCAGCGTCACAGGGTACACTAATGAAAAACTGTTTTTT.

The genes are TRBV7-9 and TRBJ1-1, with 7 bases that match TRBD1. The CDR3 is 15 amino acids. Trimming at V came to 5 bases and at J to 4 bases, leaving 10 bases not matched to a gene. Germline CDR1 reads SEHNR; CDR2 reads FQNEAQ (reference sequence). The DNA of the CDR3 is TGTGCCAGCAGCCAAGGGTCCAGGGGGAGCACTGAAGCTTTCTTT. It is translated as CASSQGSRGSTEAFF.

The V and J genes are TRBV11-3 and TRBJ1-6, with 7 positions matching TRBD1. The germline V gene encodes CDR1 SGHNT and CDR2 YENEEA. Trimming took 5 bases from V and 0 from J; bases not matched to a gene: 16. The CDR3 is made up of 20 amino acids. The CDR3 reads CASSPGGVWGVSSYNSPLHF. Written as DNA, the CDR3 is TGTGCCAGCAGCCCAGGGGGTGTGTGGGGCGTTAGCTCCTATAATTCACCCCTCCACTTT.

The chain carries TRBV7-2 and TRBJ2-5; 9 bases map to TRBD2. Trimming took 4 bases from V and 0 from J; bases not matched to a gene: 6. This CDR3 spans 16 amino acids. Looked up from germline, CDR1 is SGHTA and CDR2 is FQGNSA. The CDR3 region has the DNA TGTGCCAGCAGCTCAGGGAGCGGGGGGCACCAAGAGACCCAGTACTTC. As protein: CASSSGSGGHQETQYF.

V and J are TRBV29-1 and TRBJ1-2; D may be TRBD1 (6 bases). Germline V gives CDR1 SQVTM, CDR2 ANQGSEA. The CDR3 has 16 residues. Trimming pared 3 bases from V and 2 bases from J, leaving 19 bases between. The chain's CDR3 is CSVDSREGEGNYGYTF. Written as DNA, the CDR3 is TGCAGCGTTGATTCCCGTGAGGGGGAGGGGAACTATGGCTACACCTTC.

The chain joins TRBV7-9 to TRBJ2-6; TRBD1 might be the D (5 bases). Per the germline V gene, CDR1 is SEHNR and CDR2 is FQNEAQ (reference sequence). This CDR3 is built from 16 residues. Trimming removed 5 bases from V and 1 base from J, with 12 bases in between. The CDR3 DNA reads TGTGCCAGCAGCCCAGCAACAGGTTCTGGGGCCAACGTCCTGACTTTC. Translation: CASSPATGSGANVLTF.

The CDR3 region has the DNA TGTGCCATCAGACGACCCCGGGGGGACTACACAGATACGCAGTATTTT. As protein: CAIRRPRGDYTDTQYF. V is TRBV10-3 and J is TRBJ2-3, with 7 bases identical to TRBD2. V lost 6 bases to trimming and J lost 2 bases; unmatched junction nucleotides: 11. CDR3 length equals 16 residues. Germline assignment: CDR1 ENHRY and CDR2 SYGVKD.

The chain uses TRBV7-2 and TRBJ2-7; TRBD1 matches at 12 bases. This CDR3 spans 15 amino acids. Germline trimming cut 5 bases from V and 4 bases from J; bases unmatched to any gene: 6. Germline CDR1 reads SGHTA; CDR2 reads FQGNSA. The DNA of the CDR3 is TGTGCCAGCAGCGTGTGGGACAGGGGGCTTTACGAGCAGTACTTC. It is translated as CASSVWDRGLYEQYF.

This clone was observed a few times. The chain couples TRBV6-5 to TRBJ1-1; TRBD1 is a possible D gene (6 bases). Germline values: CDR1 MNHEY, CDR2 SVGAGI. Trimming left V 2 bases short and J 11 bases short, with 18 bases between. The CDR3 extends over 14 amino acids. CDR3: CASSYERGGVGAFF. The CDR3 nucleotides read TGTGCCAGCAGTTACGAAAGAGGGGGAGTCGGGGCTTTCTTT.

The chain links TRBV16 to TRBJ1-3, with unresolved D. Germline CDR1 reads KGHSY; CDR2 reads FQNENV. The CDR3 has 18 amino acids. V was clipped by 0 bases and J by 1 base, with 16 bases between them. CDR3 sequence (DNA): TGTGCCAGCAGCCAATCAAGATTCGCGGGAGGATCTGGAAACACCATATATTTT. Translation: CASSQSRFAGGSGNTIYF.